The following is a T cell receptor beta chain sequence with its context. Its cognate antigen is unknown. Time point given: peripheral blood 6 weeks after treatment start. This sample is drawn from a study of PD-L1 blockade in urothelial cancer. Study information: Patients' atezolizumab regimen, 1,200 mg intravenously every 3 weeks, began in the mid-2010s.

Profiled with immunoSEQ multiplex PCR; TCRdb holds only in-frame clones, not every one. Altogether 75,000 to 95,000 clones are present, 91% being singletons, with the ten largest covering more than 0.85%. V dropped 5 bases and J dropped 7; count of bases not matched to a gene: 10. Per the germline V gene, CDR1 is GTSNPN and CDR2 is SVGIG (reference sequence). The CDR3 covers 15 residues. Study observations and caveats: Patients with below-median pretreatment blood clonality survived longer. Enhanced expansion of tumor-associated blood clones at 3 weeks characterized durable-benefit patients.

This clonotype was obtained from an elderly woman with urothelial cancer. The rearrangement uses TRBV30 and TRBJ2-2; 10 positions match TRBD2. Sequencing used PBMCs, obtained around atezolizumab (anti-PD-L1) treatment. The CDR3 loop reads CAWALAGKGNGELFF. As DNA, the CDR3 is TGTGCCTGGGCACTAGCGGGAAAAGGAAACGGGGAGCTGTTTTTT.